These 21 T cell receptor beta chains were all obtained from the same sample, sequenced in a study of tumor and adjacent non-tumor tissue in lung cancer. TCRbeta libraries were built with three rounds of nested PCR, modified from ARM-PCR. One entry per CDR3 protein results from TCRdb running MiXCR on the multiplex PCR reads. The data contain 77,000 or so distinct CDR3 sequences, 76% of them seen just once; the ten biggest clones take up around 38%. No cell sorting was done before RNA was extracted from the tissue. Distant lung tissue was collected more than 3 cm away from the tumor edge. Sequencing input: distant non-tumor lung tissue. The receptor source for this set is a man in his 70s with non-small cell lung cancer.

Regarding this clonotype: Since the CDR3 does not end with the conserved phenylalanine or tryptophan, this likely comes from a read error. Because the CDR3's place on the DNA is in doubt, the DNA is left out and the CDR3 is given as listed by TCRdb. This CDR3 reads CSVAPYQSSGEDGCTI. V and J are TRBV29-1 and TRBJ1-2; no DNA check was done on the table's D call, TRBD1. Germline CDR1 reads SQVTM; CDR2 reads ANQGSEA. The length of the CDR3 is 16 amino acids, counting both ends.

This clonotype is termed large. V is TRBV6-5 and J is TRBJ1-2; a possible D gene is TRBD1 (5 bases). The CDR3 spans 14 residues. CDR1 and CDR2 from the germline V gene are MNHEY and SVGAGI. V dropped 3 bases and J dropped 7 bases, with 15 bases sitting between them. CDR3 region: CASSYFGGLSGYTF. The CDR3 nucleotides read TGTGCCAGCAGTTATTTTGGGGGGTTGAGTGGCTACACCTTC.

In the case of this clonotype: The junction shows a germline mismatch at one end, possibly a read error. The CDR3 sequence: CSPREHSFNNEQFF. In DNA form, the CDR3 reads TGCAGTCCTAGAGAACATTCCTTTAACAATGAGCAGTTCTTC. The chain couples TRBV20-1 to TRBJ2-1; D gene uncertain. The germline gives CDR1 DFQATT, CDR2 SNEGSKA (reference sequence). The CDR3 runs 14 residues.

On this clonotype: One end of the junction varies from germline; a read error may be responsible. The chain has TRBV29-1 and TRBJ2-5; perhaps TRBD1 as D (6 bases). The CDR3 is 12 residues long. Germline V gene lookup returns CDR1 SQVTM and CDR2 ANQGSEA. CDR3 residues: CSVDEGGETQYF. CDR3 sequence (DNA): TGCAGCGTTGATGAAGGGGGAGAGACCCAGTACTTT.

The chain links TRBV7-9 to TRBJ2-1; possibly TRBD1 or TRBD2 for D (6 bases each). Looked up from germline, CDR1 is SEHNR and CDR2 is FQNEAQ (reference sequence). CDR3 length: 15 amino acids. Deletions cut 5 bases from V and 5 bases from J, with 16 bases between. The CDR3 here is CASSPSGGGDNEQFF. The CDR3 nucleotides are TGTGCCAGCAGCCCATCCGGGGGCGGAGACAATGAGCAGTTCTTC.

A word on this clonotype: One junction end disagrees with the germline gene, perhaps due to a read error. V is TRBV7-9 and J is TRBJ1-2; 7 bases fit TRBD1. The V gene's germline CDR1 is SEHNR and CDR2 FQNEAQ (reference sequence). The CDR3 has 14 residues. The CDR3 loop is CASSLEGAVIGYTF. The CDR3 coding sequence is TGTGCCAGCAGCTTAGAGGGGGCCGTCATAGGCTACACTTTC.

V gene TRBV20-1 combines with J gene TRBJ2-2; 12 nucleotides line up with TRBD2. CDR3 length: 16 amino acids. CDR1 is DFQATT, CDR2 SNEGSKA, per germline (reference sequence). With V trimmed by 6 bases and J by 5 bases, 10 bases remained unmatched. The CDR3 DNA reads TGCAGTGCCTACCCGACTAGCGGGAGATTTACCGGGGAGCTGTTTTTT. Protein product: CSAYPTSGRFTGELFF.

With respect to this clonotype: A read error may explain this, as a much larger clone is one base away. J is TRBJ2-6 and V is TRBV5-6; D is possibly TRBD1 (6 bases). CDR1 is SGHDT and CDR2 is YYEEEE in the germline V gene. The CDR3 runs 18 residues. The CDR3 DNA sequence: TGTGCCAGCAGGTTGGGGGCAGGGCGGAGCACTGGGGCCAACGTCCTGACTTTC. Amino acid sequence: CASRLGAGRSTGANVLTF.

The sample holds a few counts of this clonotype. A much larger clone lies one base from this, so it may be a read error. In DNA, the CDR3 is TGTGCCAGCAGTTCCTCGGCGCGCGGCGGGGGTCAGCCCCAGCATTTT. As protein: CASSSSARGGGQPQHF. The chain links TRBV6-2 or TRBV6-3 to TRBJ1-5; D possibly corresponds to TRBD1 (5 bases). Germline lookup yields CDR1 MNHEY and CDR2 SVGEGT. V lost 4 bases and J 6 bases, leaving 19 bases between the germline ends. The CDR3 contains 16 residues.

Notes on this clonotype: One end of the junction varies from germline; a read error may be responsible. This chain connects TRBV6-5 to TRBJ1-1, with D maybe TRBD1 (6 bases). The CDR3 loop spans 15 amino acids. In germline, CDR1 is MNHEY, CDR2 SVGAGI. This CDR3 is CASSRIQGMNTEVFF. The CDR3 nucleotides are TGTGCCAGCAGTCGAATACAGGGCATGAACACTGAAGTTTTCTTT.

About this clonotype itself: The missing conserved phenylalanine or tryptophan at the end of this CDR3 makes a read error likely. The J gene is TRBJ2-2, the V gene TRBV11-2, with TRBD1 matching 7 bases. Unmatched junction bases numbered 14, after V lost 1 base and J lost 12 bases. The CDR3 spans 16 residues. CDR1 and CDR2 from the germline V gene are SGHAT and FQNNGV. In DNA form, the CDR3 reads TGTGCCAGCAGCTTAGTGTGCACAGGGGTTGCCGTGAAGCTGTTTTAT. Protein sequence: CASSLVCTGVAVKLFY.

On this clonotype itself: Its ends do not fully match the called genes, so a read error is possible. CDR3 bases: TGTGCAAGCAGTACTAAGACAGGGGGATCCTACCAGCATTACTTC. This encodes CASSTKTGGSYQHYF. V gene TRBV6-2 or TRBV6-3 combines with J gene TRBJ2-7, with 9 bases lining up with TRBD1. Germline CDR1 is MNHEY and CDR2 is SVGEGT. There are 15 residues in the CDR3.

As to this clonotype: Likely a read error: the CDR3 ends without its conserved phenylalanine or tryptophan. The limits of the CDR3 on the DNA are not certain, so only TCRdb's listed CDR3 is given. V is TRBV29-1 and J is TRBJ2-1; whether TRBD1, the table's D call, matches the DNA was not checked. Germline values: CDR1 SQVTM, CDR2 ANQGSEA. The CDR3 is 11 amino acids long, termini counted. The CDR3 sequence: CSVGAGDEQLS.

This clonotype has more than one count but fewer than ten. The conserved phenylalanine or tryptophan normally closing the CDR3 is absent here, so this likely arose from a read error. The chain employs TRBV11-2 and TRBJ2-7; 7 bases match TRBD1. The germline V gene encodes CDR1 SGHAT and CDR2 FQNNGV. The CDR3 totals 15 residues. The CDR3 bases are TGTGCCAGCAGCATAGATGAGGGGGCCCCCTACGAGCAGTACATC. Translation: CASSIDEGAPYEQYI.

As for this clonotype: A read error is possible here, since a much larger clone lies one base away. The chain links TRBV20-1 to TRBJ2-1; 9 nucleotides align to TRBD2. Germline V CDR1 and CDR2: DFQATT, SNEGSKA (reference sequence). CDR3 length: 16 amino acids. The CDR3 sequence: CSARDPAGGRYSEQFF. The CDR3 DNA reads as TGCAGTGCTAGAGATCCCGCGGGAGGGAGATACAGTGAGCAGTTCTTC.

In the case of this clonotype: One junction end disagrees with the germline gene, perhaps due to a read error. This sequence joins TRBV12-3 or TRBV12-4 and TRBJ1-4, with a weak D call TRBD1 (5 bases). This CDR3 spans 15 amino acids. CDR3 residues: CASIPQQGLNEKLFF. The CDR3 nucleotides read TGTGCCAGCATTCCCCAGCAGGGCCTTAATGAAAAGCTGTTTTTT.

Remarks on this clonotype: The conserved phenylalanine or tryptophan normally closing the CDR3 is absent here, so this likely arose from a read error. Because the CDR3's place on the DNA is in doubt, the DNA is left out and the CDR3 is given as listed by TCRdb. The chain carries TRBV5-1 and TRBJ1-6. The CDR3 has 14 amino acids, counting both end residues. Germline lookup yields CDR1 SGHRS and CDR2 YFSETQ. The chain's CDR3 is CASSFGLSDSPLHL.

This clonotype was seen only a few times. V gene TRBV7-3 combines with J gene TRBJ1-5, with D perhaps TRBD1 (6 bases). The length of the CDR3 is 16 residues. Germline CDR1 is SGHTA and CDR2 is FQGTGA. Trimming removed 5 bases at V and 8 bases at J, with 22 bases between. CDR3 coding DNA: TGTGCCAGCAGCGAACAGGGTTCGGTCTGGATTAAGCCCCAGCATTTT. It codes for CASSEQGSVWIKPQHF.

On this clonotype itself: It may be a read error: a sequence one base away is much more abundant. V and J are TRBV5-5 and TRBJ1-4, with D tentatively TRBD1 (6 bases). Germline loops: CDR1 SGHKS, CDR2 YYEKEE (reference sequence). The CDR3 extends over 15 amino acids. The CDR3 spells CASSPQGAQGEKMFF. CDR3 in DNA: TGTGCCAGCAGCCCACAGGGCGCTCAGGGTGAAAAAATGTTTTTT.

Note on this clonotype: Likely a read error: the CDR3 ends without its conserved phenylalanine or tryptophan. Because the CDR3's place on the DNA is in doubt, the DNA is left out and the CDR3 is given as listed by TCRdb. The chain employs TRBV6-2 or TRBV6-3 and TRBJ2-7; no DNA check was done on the table's D call, TRBD2. Germline loops: CDR1 MNHEY, CDR2 SVGEGT. From its first to its last residue, the CDR3 has 14 amino acids. CDR3 in amino acids: CASSPDRPGSEQYS.

Remarks on this clonotype: A read error may produce the germline difference seen at one junction end. This chain uses TRBV12-3 or TRBV12-4 with TRBJ2-5; 10 bases are shared with TRBD2. The CDR3 extends over 20 amino acids. The CDR3 region has the DNA TGTCCCAGCAGAAAAAGCGACCATCCGACTAGCGGGCTTCCCCAGGAGACCCGGTACTTC. Translated: CPSRKSDHPTSGLPQETRYF.